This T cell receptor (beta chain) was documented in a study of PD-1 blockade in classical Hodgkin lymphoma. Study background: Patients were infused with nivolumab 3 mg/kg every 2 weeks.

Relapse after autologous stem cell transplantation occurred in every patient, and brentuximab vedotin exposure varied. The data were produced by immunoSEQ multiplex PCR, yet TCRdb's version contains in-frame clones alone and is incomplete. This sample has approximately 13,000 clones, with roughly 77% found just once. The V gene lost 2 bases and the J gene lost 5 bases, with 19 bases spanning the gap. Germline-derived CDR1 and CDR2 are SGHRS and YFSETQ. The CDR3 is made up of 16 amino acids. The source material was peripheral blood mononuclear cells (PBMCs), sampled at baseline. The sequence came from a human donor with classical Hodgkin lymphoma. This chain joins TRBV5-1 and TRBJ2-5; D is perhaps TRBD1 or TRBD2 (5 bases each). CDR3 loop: CASSFTGATTRETQYF. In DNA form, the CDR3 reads TGCGCCAGCAGCTTTACCGGGGCCACGACGAGGGAGACCCAGTACTTC.